This T cell receptor beta chain is drawn from a study of blood T cell repertoires in COVID-19. Measured with immunoSEQ multiplex PCR; TCRdb has only the in-frame clones, and not every one. The sample holds some 190,000 clones; about 81% are singletons and the top ten take approximately 3%. Cohort 3 donors counted as recovered after two negative PCRs, clearance, or resolved symptoms. Sequenced: PBMCs or T cells enriched from blood (not recorded which). The clonotype comes from a woman in her twenties or thirties who had recovered from COVID-19.

CDR3 nucleotide sequence: TGCGCCAGCAGTGATTTACTAGCGGAAAGTGGTAATGAGCAGTTCTTC. It codes for CASSDLLAESGNEQFF. The V and J genes are TRBV10-1 and TRBJ2-1, with 8 bases matching TRBD2. CDR1 and CDR2 from the germline V gene are WNHNN and SYGVQD (reference sequence). The CDR3 extends over 16 amino acids. V was clipped by 3 bases and J by 7 bases; unmatched bases: 11.